The rows below give T cell receptor beta chains drawn from one sample of a study of early T cells in non-severe SARS-CoV-2 infection. TCRdb reprocessed the 5' RACE reads with MiXCR, giving one entry per CDR3 protein. The sample shows 90,000 to 130,000 distinct CDR3 sequences, 9% to 14% of them seen only once. Sample: whole blood. All receptors derive from an adult who was a healthcare worker with PCR-confirmed SARS-CoV-2 infection or an uninfected control (not recorded which). The CDR3 runs from the conserved cysteine through the conserved F or W. D genes are given only for firm matches. Expanded clones get a size class; other rows say once, few or many, or leave the size out.

clone size	V gene	D gene	J gene	CDR3 protein	CDR3 DNA
many	TRBV12-3/TRBV12-4	TRBD1	TRBJ2-7	CASRAGTAYEQYF	TGTGCCAGCAGGGCCGGGACAGCCTACGAGCAGTACTTC
-	TRBV29-1	-	TRBJ2-3	CSPSTDTQYF	TGCAGCCCATCGACAGATACGCAGTATTTT
many	TRBV11-1	-	TRBJ2-7	CASSFTRGRTSYEQYF	TGTGCCAGCAGCTTTACCCGAGGGCGAACCTCCTACGAGCAGTACTTC
few	TRBV3-1	-	TRBJ2-3	CASSQDRADTQYF	TGTGCCAGCAGCCAAGATAGAGCTGATACGCAGTATTTT
few	TRBV29-1	-	TRBJ2-7	CSALGGAAASYEQYF	TGCAGCGCCCTGGGGGGAGCGGCGGCCTCCTACGAGCAGTACTTC
-	TRBV3-1	TRBD2	TRBJ2-5	CASSLPGLAGVETQYF	TGTGCCAGCAGCCTTCCGGGACTAGCGGGAGTTGAGACCCAGTACTTC
few	TRBV5-6	-	TRBJ1-3	CASSIYGAGGNTIYF	TGTGCCAGCAGTATCTACGGGGCAGGCGGAAACACCATATATTTT
-	TRBV29-1	-	TRBJ2-7	CSVEWAYEQYF	TGCAGCGTTGAGTGGGCATATGAGCAGTACTTC
many	TRBV5-6	TRBD1	TRBJ1-6	CASSSDRTQPLHF	TGTGCCAGCAGTTCGGACAGGACACAACCCCTCCACTTT
-	TRBV14	-	TRBJ2-1	CASSPRGRPYNEQFF	TGTGCCAGCAGCCCTAGGGGGAGGCCGTACAATGAGCAGTTCTTC
-	TRBV9	TRBD2	TRBJ2-7	CASSVAGTSGSEQYF	TGTGCCAGCAGCGTAGCTGGGACTAGCGGGAGCGAGCAGTACTTC
-	TRBV19	-	TRBJ2-1	CASSSRGTTYNEQFF	TGTGCCAGTAGTTCCCGGGGGACAACCTACAATGAGCAGTTCTTC
-	TRBV28	-	TRBJ2-1	CASSFAGALQNEQFF	TGTGCCAGCAGTTTCGCGGGGGCCCTTCAAAATGAGCAGTTCTTC
few	TRBV29-1	-	TRBJ2-1	CSVSQGVDEQFF	TGCAGCGTTAGCCAGGGCGTCGATGAGCAGTTCTTC
few	TRBV28	TRBD2	TRBJ2-3	CASSSPSGGASDTQYF	TGTGCCAGCAGTTCACCAAGCGGGGGGGCATCAGATACGCAGTATTTT
many	TRBV6-1	-	TRBJ1-1	CASSEALPVLVDTEAFF	TGTGCCAGCAGTGAAGCCCTCCCGGTCCTGGTGGACACTGAAGCTTTCTTT
many	TRBV7-2	-	TRBJ2-7	CASSPPSYEQYF	TGTGCCAGCAGCCCTCCCTCCTACGAGCAGTACTTC
-	TRBV5-1	TRBD1	TRBJ1-2	CACSLDRGVGYTF	TGCGCCTGCAGCTTGGACAGGGGGGTTGGCTACACCTTC
-	TRBV11-3	-	TRBJ2-1	CASSSGPDYNEQFF	TGTGCCAGCAGCTCGGGGCCGGATTACAATGAGCAGTTCTTC
few	TRBV18	-	TRBJ1-3	CASSPFENTIYF	TGTGCCAGCTCACCATTTGAGAACACCATATATTTT
many	TRBV3-1	-	TRBJ2-7	CASSQGFRVTEQYF	TGTGCCAGCAGCCAAGGGTTCAGGGTAACCGAGCAGTACTTC
-	TRBV2	TRBD2	TRBJ2-7	CASSRTSGIVEQYF	TGTGCCAGCAGTCGGACTAGCGGGATTGTCGAGCAGTACTTC
few	TRBV7-9	-	TRBJ1-4	CASSLAEPATNEKLFF	TGTGCCAGCAGCTTAGCCGAACCGGCAACTAATGAAAAACTGTTTTTT
few	TRBV20-1	-	TRBJ2-1	CSARDSIYNEQFF	TGCAGTGCTAGAGATTCTATATACAATGAGCAGTTCTTC
few	TRBV5-1	TRBD1	TRBJ1-1	CASSTRQGAFTEAFF	TGCGCCAGCAGCACAAGACAGGGGGCGTTTACTGAAGCTTTCTTT
-	TRBV3-1	-	TRBJ2-1	CASSQVGIGDYNEQFF	TGTGCCAGCAGCCAAGTAGGGATTGGGGACTACAATGAGCAGTTCTTC
-	TRBV6-1	-	TRBJ1-2	CASSEAIAENYGYTF	TGTGCCAGCAGTGAAGCGATAGCAGAGAACTATGGCTACACCTTC
few	TRBV7-9	-	TRBJ2-7	CAIQGGSEQYF	TGTGCCATCCAGGGGGGATCCGAGCAGTACTTC
few	TRBV27	TRBD1	TRBJ1-1	CASSFTGGRTEAFF	TGTGCCAGCAGTTTCACAGGGGGAAGGACTGAAGCTTTCTTT
-	TRBV20-1	-	TRBJ2-7	CSARDRQWGTYEQYF	TGCAGTGCTAGAGATCGACAGTGGGGGACCTACGAGCAGTACTTC
few	TRBV7-9	-	TRBJ2-7	CASSFLQGTRAEQYF	TGTGCCAGCAGCTTCCTACAGGGTACGAGGGCCGAGCAGTACTTC
-	TRBV7-9	TRBD2	TRBJ2-3	CASSGRTSGMGSDTQYF	TGTGCCAGCAGCGGCCGGACTAGCGGGATGGGGTCAGATACGCAGTATTTT
-	TRBV28	TRBD1	TRBJ1-3	CASRTGSYGNTIYF	TGTGCCAGCAGGACAGGGTCGTACGGAAACACCATATATTTT